Listed here are 18 T cell receptor beta chains from one sample, sequenced in a study of spatial heterogeneity in lung cancer. Time point of the sample: blood at routine non-recurrence follow-up after resection. Whole RNA came from tumor, nontumor lung or frozen PBMC and was sequenced without being sorted. TCRdb recomputed calls from the 5' RACE reads with MiXCR, one row per CDR3 protein. The table includes around 120,000 distinct CDR3 sequences, 10% to 15% detected once. The specimen comprised PBMCs, sampled at follow-up. The receptors come from a male donor with early-stage non-small cell lung cancer.

The rearrangement links TRBV11-2 to TRBJ2-5; D is possibly TRBD1 or TRBD2 (5 bases each). The CDR3 length is 16 residues. The germline CDR1 and CDR2 sequences are SGHAT and FQNNGV. Trimming removed 5 bases from V and 5 bases from J, with 21 bases in between. CDR3 nucleotide sequence: TGTGCCAGCAGCCCACTACCGGGACGTATACAGGAGACCCAGTACTTC. It encodes CASSPLPGRIQETQYF.

This clonotype was seen a handful of times. V and J are TRBV6-5 and TRBJ2-7, with a weak D call TRBD2 (5 bases). Trimming shortened V by 7 bases and J by 3 bases, and 13 bases separated the two germline ends. The CDR3 spans 13 residues. Germline V gene data show CDR1 as MNHEY and CDR2 as SVGAGI. This CDR3 is CASTQSGFYEQYF. The CDR3 coding sequence is TGTGCCAGCACCCAAAGCGGATTCTACGAGCAGTACTTC.

This clonotype was observed a handful of times. The chain's CDR3 is CATSLFLQGKARAFF. CDR3 bases: TGTGCCACCAGCCTTTTTCTACAGGGCAAGGCAAGGGCTTTCTTT. The chain combines TRBV15 with TRBJ1-1; D possibly corresponds to TRBD1 (6 bases). V was trimmed by 5 bases and J by 11 bases, leaving 24 bases between them. Germline lookup yields CDR1 LNHNV and CDR2 YYDKDF (reference sequence). CDR3 length: 15 residues.

There are a few counts of this clonotype. This chain joins TRBV3-1 and TRBJ2-7; unclear D gene. From germline, CDR1 is LGHDT and CDR2 YNNKEL (reference sequence). V was clipped by 3 bases and J by 6 bases, with 9 bases between them. The CDR3 extends over 12 amino acids. The CDR3 DNA is TGTGCCAGCAGCCAGGAGTACGGCGAGCAGTACTTC. Its protein is CASSQEYGEQYF.

This clonotype was recorded a few times. The V call is TRBV5-6, the J call TRBJ1-1; TRBD1 might be the D (6 bases). Germline V gene lookup returns CDR1 SGHDT and CDR2 YYEEEE. The CDR3 has 16 amino acids. Trimming removed 2 bases at V and 0 bases at J, with 14 bases between. The CDR3 is CASSFERGVMNTEAFF. CDR3 bases: TGTGCCAGCAGCTTCGAGAGGGGGGTAATGAACACTGAAGCTTTCTTT. Full variable domain (outside the CDR3, taken from reference TRBV5-6 and TRBJ1-1): DAGVTQSPTHLIKTRGQQVTLRCSPKSGHDTVSWYQQALGQGPQFIFQYYEEEERQRGNFPDRFSGHQFPNYSSELNVNALLLGDSALYLCASSFERGVMNTEAFFGQGTRLTVV.

This clonotype appeared a few times. The chain joins TRBV4-1 to TRBJ1-1; D gene uncertain. Germline V CDR1 and CDR2: MGHRA, YSYEKL. Trimming cost V 1 base and J 0 bases, with 6 bases left between them. This CDR3 comprises 14 residues. The CDR3 sequence: CASSQGRVNTEAFF. In DNA form, the CDR3 reads TGCGCCAGCAGCCAAGGCCGCGTGAACACTGAAGCTTTCTTT.

CDR3 coding DNA: TGTGCCAGCAGCGGGGCCCGGGGCCGGGGAGAGACCCAGTACTTC. Translated: CASSGARGRGETQYF. The chain joins TRBV25-1 to TRBJ2-5; D may correspond to TRBD1 or TRBD2 (5 bases each). V lost 6 bases and J lost 4, with 18 bases in between. Germline assignment: CDR1 MGHDK and CDR2 SYGVNS. The CDR3 consists of 15 residues.

This clonotype was recorded at least ten times. The chain couples TRBV11-2 to TRBJ1-5; 7 bases map to TRBD1. The CDR3 extends over 14 amino acids. Germline loops: CDR1 SGHAT, CDR2 FQNNGV. Trimming cost V 5 bases and J 6 bases; bases outside gene matches: 7. The CDR3 nucleotides are TGTGCCAGCAGCGCGACAGGGTACGCTCAGCCCCAGCATTTT. It specifies CASSATGYAQPQHF.

The chain joins TRBV7-9 to TRBJ2-4; perhaps TRBD1 as D (7 bases). V lost 2 bases, J lost 5 bases, and 16 bases lay in between. Germline V gene data show CDR1 as SEHNR and CDR2 as FQNEAQ (reference sequence). This CDR3 has 16 residues. The CDR3 loop is CASSLFGRGAENIQYF. The CDR3 DNA is TGTGCCAGCAGCTTATTTGGCAGGGGGGCCGAAAACATTCAGTACTTC.

A few counts support this clonotype. CDR3 DNA: TGTGCCAGCAGGACACAGGGAAATCAGCCCCAGCATTTT. This encodes CASRTQGNQPQHF. This sequence joins TRBV6-6 and TRBJ1-5; D is possibly TRBD1 (6 bases). V was trimmed by 6 bases and J by 4 bases, leaving 10 bases between them. From germline, CDR1 is MNHNY and CDR2 SVGAGI (reference sequence). CDR3 size: 13 residues.

The chain uses TRBV27 and TRBJ2-6; D call uncertain. In germline, CDR1 is MNHEY, CDR2 SMNVEV (reference sequence). This CDR3 contains 16 residues. V shed 0 bases and J shed 1 base, with 7 bases lying between them. The CDR3 DNA follows: TGTGCCAGCAGTTTATCACCCCTATCTGGGGCCAACGTCCTGACTTTC. Translated, it gives CASSLSPLSGANVLTF. The full variable domain, rest sourced from reference TRBV27 and TRBJ2-6, is EAQVTQNPRYLITVTGKKLTVTCSQNMNHEYMSWYRQDPGLGLRQIYYSMNVEVTDKGDVPEGYKVSRKEKRNFPLILESPSPNQTSLYFCASSLSPLSGANVLTFGAGSRLTVL.

This clonotype was picked up many times. The chain joins TRBV10-3 to TRBJ2-5, with TRBD1 matching 7 bases. The CDR3 loop spans 14 amino acids. Germline V gives CDR1 ENHRY, CDR2 SYGVKD. J gave up 0 bases and V 10 bases, and 8 bases lay outside the gene matches. In DNA form, the CDR3 reads TGTGCCACGGGGAAACAGGGGTACCAAGAGACCCAGTACTTC. Translated: CATGKQGYQETQYF.

In this sample, this clonotype turned up many times. The CDR3 spells CASSPNTGELFF. The DNA for the CDR3 is TGTGCCAGCAGTCCTAACACCGGGGAGCTGTTTTTT. The rearrangement joins TRBV6-2 or TRBV6-3 to TRBJ2-2, with D unclear. Germline CDR1 reads MNHEY; CDR2 reads SVGEGT. V gave up 5 bases and J gave up 2 bases, with 3 bases separating them. The CDR3 extends over 12 amino acids.

Many counts were recorded for this clonotype. The rearrangement links TRBV4-1 to TRBJ2-1; 15 nucleotides align to TRBD2. The CDR3 contains 17 residues. Germline lookup yields CDR1 MGHRA and CDR2 YSYEKL. Trimming at V came to 4 bases and at J to 4 bases, leaving 5 bases not matched to a gene. The chain's CDR3 is CASSRGLAGGLYNEQFF. The CDR3 DNA sequence: TGCGCCAGCAGCCGGGGACTAGCGGGGGGCCTATACAATGAGCAGTTCTTC.

V and J are TRBV5-1 and TRBJ2-5; D gene unclear. In germline, CDR1 is SGHRS, CDR2 YFSETQ. The length of the CDR3 is 12 residues. V was shortened by 4 bases and J by 12 bases, with 16 bases between the two germline ends. The CDR3 coding sequence is TGCGCCAGCAGCCCCCTGCTTGGAACAAAGTACTTC. Translating it yields CASSPLLGTKYF.

This clonotype was counted many times. V and J are TRBV29-1 and TRBJ1-1, with D possibly matching TRBD1 (5 bases). The CDR3 has 14 residues. Germline V gene sequence: CDR1 SQVTM, CDR2 ANQGSEA. With 5 bases removed from V and 0 bases from J, the gap between germline ends came to 13 bases. In DNA, the CDR3 is TGCAGCGTTTTACCGACAGCTATGAACACTGAAGCTTTCTTT. This gives the protein CSVLPTAMNTEAFF.

The gene calls are TRBV10-3 and TRBJ2-7; a weak D match, TRBD1 (6 bases). Per germline, CDR1 ENHRY and CDR2 SYGVKD. The CDR3 is 15 amino acids. Trimming removed 2 bases from V and 3 bases from J, with 14 bases in between. The CDR3 DNA is TGTGCCATCAGTGAGGCTACAGGGCCTGACTACGAGCAGTACTTC. Protein product: CAISEATGPDYEQYF.

The gene calls are TRBV19 and TRBJ2-3; 8 bases match TRBD2. This CDR3 has 14 residues. V was pared by 9 bases and J by 2 bases, with 7 bases of the junction left unmatched. Germline-derived CDR1 and CDR2 are LNHDA and SQIVND (reference sequence). In DNA form, the CDR3 reads TGTGCCAGCGCTGGTAGCGGGACCACAGATACGCAGTATTTT. The encoded protein is CASAGSGTTDTQYF.